This T cell receptor (beta chain) emerged from a study of cytomegalovirus exposure and HLA in healthy donors. Amplification used 60 Vbeta primers and 13 Jbeta primers. Generated by immunoSEQ multiplex PCR, the TCRdb table keeps only in-frame clones and is missing some. This sample has 100,000 or so clones, with 85% found just once. Healthy people donating bone marrow made up the donors. These donors counted as nominally healthy when sampled, but unrecorded immune exposures were likely. Germline CDR1 LGHNT, CDR2 FRNRAP. This CDR3 comprises 13 residues. The junction had 5 bases not matched to a gene; V was cut back by 6 bases and J by 6 bases.

The source of this sequence is a man aged 25 to 40 in good health and CMV-seronegative. V usage is TRBV12-5 and J usage is TRBJ1-2; TRBD1 matches 9 bases. The sequenced material came from PBMCs. CDR3 bases: TGTGCTAGTGGCGCCGGGACAGGGAATGGCTACACCTTC. This sequence encodes CASGAGTGNGYTF.